The 3 T cell receptor beta chains listed next were all sequenced from one sample in a study of PD-1 blockade in classical Hodgkin lymphoma. The method was immunoSEQ multiplex PCR; TCRdb's version includes in-frame clones alone and lacks a portion of them. Of tens of thousands of clones in the sample, approximately 92% were seen once. All trial patients relapsed after autologous stem cell transplantation. The sample here was peripheral blood mononuclear cells (PBMCs), taken at baseline. These receptors all stem from a human donor with classical Hodgkin lymphoma.

The chain employs TRBV9 and TRBJ2-1; D is perhaps TRBD2 (5 bases). The V gene's germline CDR1 is SGDLS and CDR2 YYNGEE. Between the trimmed V and J ends, which lost 2 bases and 0 bases, there was a span of 12 bases. The CDR3 length is 16 residues. The chain's CDR3 is CASSVRGLSSYNEQFF. DNA of the CDR3: TGTGCCAGCAGCGTTAGAGGGCTTAGCTCCTACAATGAGCAGTTCTTC.

The chain is built from TRBV7-9 and TRBJ2-7; D is possibly TRBD1 (5 bases). The CDR3 is 15 residues long. CDR1 is SEHNR and CDR2 is FQNEAQ in the germline V gene (reference sequence). Between the trimmed V and J ends, which lost 5 bases and 2 bases, there was a span of 16 bases. The CDR3 DNA sequence: TGTGCCAGCAGCCTGCCCCAGGGTTCACCCTACGAGCAGTACTTC. The encoded protein is CASSLPQGSPYEQYF.

The chain employs TRBV4-2 and TRBJ2-7; unclear D gene. CDR3 size: 15 residues. CDR1 is LGHNA and CDR2 is YNFKEQ in the germline V gene. V was cut by 3 bases and J by 4 bases, with 16 bases left in between. CDR3 sequence (DNA): TGTGCCAGCAGCCAGGTGGCAACTGGCCCGTACGAGCAGTACTTC. Amino acid sequence: CASSQVATGPYEQYF.